This T cell receptor (beta chain) was observed in a study of long-term antiretroviral therapy in people with HIV. Each contributor possessed a minimum of one pre-ART and a minimum of two post-ART PBMC samples. The run of the v3.0 immunoSEQ assay was at survey level. Sequencing efforts were directed toward roughly 35,000-55,000 T-cell genomes per sample. Method: immunoSEQ multiplex PCR; TCRdb's copy keeps in-frame clones and lacks some. The sample carries about 20,000 clones, approximately 83% recorded once. Trimming took 4 bases from V and 3 from J, leaving 9 bases between them. The CDR3 totals 13 residues. Germline CDR1 is PRHDT and CDR2 is FYEKMQ (reference sequence). Concerning this clone: Its target is not known.

Notes on the study in general: All time points showed a repertoire dominated by clones expanded before ART. Transplant donor controls retained higher diversity, though diversity increased after ART.

The receptor's source is a woman aged 40-49 years with HIV. Sequenced material: unsorted PBMCs, taken 1.2 years after starting antiretroviral therapy. J is TRBJ1-1 and V is TRBV13; TRBD1 might be the D (6 bases). CDR3 residues: CASSYRTDTEAFF. In nucleotides, the CDR3 is TGTGCCAGCAGCTACCGGACAGACACTGAAGCTTTCTTT.